A selection of T cell receptor beta chains follows, all from one sample in a study of identical twins' blood T cells. TCRdb ran MiXCR on the 5' RACE reads and lists one entry per CDR3 protein. The sample records roughly 380,000 distinct CDR3 sequences, around 30% being singletons. Sequenced: PBMCs. These receptors were obtained from a woman between 18 and 55 years old in good health. CDR3s include the opening cysteine and the closing phenylalanine or tryptophan. D genes are given only for firm matches. Part of the rows lack a size; the others show once, few, many or a class for expanded clones.

J gene | D gene | clone size | V gene | CDR3 protein | CDR3 DNA
TRBJ1-6 | - | - | TRBV18 | CASSPGQHGNSPLHF | TGTGCCAGCTCACCGGGACAACATGGTAATTCACCCCTCCACTTT
TRBJ2-7 | - | few | TRBV10-1 | CASSEDTYGQYF | TGCGCCAGCAGTGAGGACACCTACGGGCAGTACTTC
TRBJ1-5 | - | many | TRBV3-1 | CASSQAGYDYQPQHF | TGTGCCAGCAGCCAAGCAGGTTACGACTATCAGCCCCAGCATTTT
TRBJ2-1 | TRBD2 | - | TRBV7-2 | CASSLVYRGSSYNEQFF | TGTGCCAGCAGCTTAGTTTATCGCGGGAGCTCCTACAATGAGCAGTTCTTC
TRBJ2-4 | TRBD1 | - | TRBV18 | CASSPRTTSTGGAKNIQYF | TGTGCCAGCTCGCCTAGGACTACTTCGACAGGGGGGGCCAAAAACATTCAGTACTTC
TRBJ2-7 | - | few | TRBV6-6 | CASSYKGEQYF | TGTGCCAGCAGTTATAAAGGGGAGCAGTACTTC
TRBJ1-3 | - | - | TRBV2 | CACEWDSGNTIYF | TGTGCCTGCGAATGGGATTCTGGAAACACCATATATTTT
TRBJ1-2 | - | - | TRBV5-1 | CASSFPYPGGYYGYTF | TGCGCCAGCAGCTTTCCGTACCCCGGGGGATACTATGGCTACACCTTC
TRBJ1-1 | - | - | TRBV29-1 | CSVGQGIMNTEAFF | TGCAGCGTGGGGCAGGGAATCATGAACACTGAAGCTTTCTTT
TRBJ1-1 | - | few | TRBV10-3 | CAISESSYGNTEAFF | TGTGCCATCAGTGAGTCTTCATACGGGAACACTGAAGCTTTCTTT
TRBJ1-2 | TRBD1 | few | TRBV20-1 | CSARGTGGDGYTF | TGCAGTGCTAGGGGGACAGGGGGAGATGGCTACACCTTC